The 5 T cell receptor beta chains reported below all come from one sample, sequenced in a study of lymphopenia after photon versus proton radiotherapy (dated by TCRdb to between 2018 and 2021). Library prep was done by the immunoSEQ multiplex PCR assay. The clones in this table, taken by TCRdb from immuneACCESS, are in-frame only. Not every clone is retained; where verified, under half of the shortfall comes from an unresolved V gene, and the cause of the rest is unknown. Within this sample are approximately 29,000 clones, with 84% of them counted one time only. Around 15% of the sample rests with the top ten. Sample: peripheral blood, taken from a patient treated with proton-based radiotherapy. These receptors were collected from a woman in her seventies with pancreatic cancer.

Written as DNA, the CDR3 is TGTGCCAGCAGCCCCGGACGGACGGGGATTCTAACTGAGCAGTTCTTC. Residues: CASSPGRTGILTEQFF. This sequence joins TRBV11-3 and TRBJ2-1; a possible D gene is TRBD2 (5 bases). Trimming took off 5 bases at V and 9 bases at J, with 23 bases between the two ends. CDR3 length equals 16 residues. Germline V lookup: CDR1 SGHNT, CDR2 YENEEA. The full variable domain, with the rest looked up from reference TRBV11-3 and TRBJ2-1, is EAGVVQSPRYKIIEKKQPVAFWCNPISGHNTLYWYLQNLGQGPELLIRYENEEAVDDSQLPKDRFSAERLKGVDSTLKIQPAELGDSAVYLCASSPGRTGILTEQFFGPGTRLTVL.

J is TRBJ2-6 and V is TRBV9; D is unresolved. CDR1 SGDLS and CDR2 YYNGEE come from the germline V gene. The CDR3 runs to 14 residues. V gave up 2 bases and J gave up 1 base, with 4 bases separating them. The CDR3 protein is CASSVSSGANVLTF. CDR3 sequence (DNA): TGTGCCAGCAGCGTTTCGTCTGGGGCCAACGTCCTGACTTTC.

This chain connects TRBV19 to TRBJ2-3, with 12 bases identical to TRBD2. Trimming at V came to 4 bases and at J to 5 bases, leaving 16 bases not matched to a gene. The length of the CDR3 is 19 residues. The germline V gene has CDR1 LNHDA and CDR2 SQIVND (reference sequence). CDR3 DNA sequence: TGTGCCAGTAGTACCGACCCCAACTCACTAGCGGGAGGACGAGATACGCAGTATTTT. The encoded protein is CASSTDPNSLAGGRDTQYF.

This chain links TRBV28 with TRBJ1-6; no clear D gene. The CDR3 spans 16 residues. V lost 8 bases to trimming and J lost 3 bases, with 17 bases between them. CDR1 and CDR2 from the germline V gene are MDHEN and SYDVKM. Here the CDR3 DNA reads TGTGCCAGCCTCTCGCGAAAAACGAACTATAATTCACCCCTCCACTTT. Translating it yields CASLSRKTNYNSPLHF.

The chain uses TRBV27 and TRBJ2-4, with 10 positions matching TRBD2. Unmatched junction bases numbered 10, after V lost 5 bases and J lost 6 bases. CDR3 size: 16 residues. CDR1 is MNHEY, CDR2 SMNVEV, per germline (reference sequence). CDR3 DNA sequence: TGTGCCAGCAGTAGGGAGCTAGCGGGAGTGTCAAACATTCAGTACTTC. Protein product: CASSRELAGVSNIQYF.